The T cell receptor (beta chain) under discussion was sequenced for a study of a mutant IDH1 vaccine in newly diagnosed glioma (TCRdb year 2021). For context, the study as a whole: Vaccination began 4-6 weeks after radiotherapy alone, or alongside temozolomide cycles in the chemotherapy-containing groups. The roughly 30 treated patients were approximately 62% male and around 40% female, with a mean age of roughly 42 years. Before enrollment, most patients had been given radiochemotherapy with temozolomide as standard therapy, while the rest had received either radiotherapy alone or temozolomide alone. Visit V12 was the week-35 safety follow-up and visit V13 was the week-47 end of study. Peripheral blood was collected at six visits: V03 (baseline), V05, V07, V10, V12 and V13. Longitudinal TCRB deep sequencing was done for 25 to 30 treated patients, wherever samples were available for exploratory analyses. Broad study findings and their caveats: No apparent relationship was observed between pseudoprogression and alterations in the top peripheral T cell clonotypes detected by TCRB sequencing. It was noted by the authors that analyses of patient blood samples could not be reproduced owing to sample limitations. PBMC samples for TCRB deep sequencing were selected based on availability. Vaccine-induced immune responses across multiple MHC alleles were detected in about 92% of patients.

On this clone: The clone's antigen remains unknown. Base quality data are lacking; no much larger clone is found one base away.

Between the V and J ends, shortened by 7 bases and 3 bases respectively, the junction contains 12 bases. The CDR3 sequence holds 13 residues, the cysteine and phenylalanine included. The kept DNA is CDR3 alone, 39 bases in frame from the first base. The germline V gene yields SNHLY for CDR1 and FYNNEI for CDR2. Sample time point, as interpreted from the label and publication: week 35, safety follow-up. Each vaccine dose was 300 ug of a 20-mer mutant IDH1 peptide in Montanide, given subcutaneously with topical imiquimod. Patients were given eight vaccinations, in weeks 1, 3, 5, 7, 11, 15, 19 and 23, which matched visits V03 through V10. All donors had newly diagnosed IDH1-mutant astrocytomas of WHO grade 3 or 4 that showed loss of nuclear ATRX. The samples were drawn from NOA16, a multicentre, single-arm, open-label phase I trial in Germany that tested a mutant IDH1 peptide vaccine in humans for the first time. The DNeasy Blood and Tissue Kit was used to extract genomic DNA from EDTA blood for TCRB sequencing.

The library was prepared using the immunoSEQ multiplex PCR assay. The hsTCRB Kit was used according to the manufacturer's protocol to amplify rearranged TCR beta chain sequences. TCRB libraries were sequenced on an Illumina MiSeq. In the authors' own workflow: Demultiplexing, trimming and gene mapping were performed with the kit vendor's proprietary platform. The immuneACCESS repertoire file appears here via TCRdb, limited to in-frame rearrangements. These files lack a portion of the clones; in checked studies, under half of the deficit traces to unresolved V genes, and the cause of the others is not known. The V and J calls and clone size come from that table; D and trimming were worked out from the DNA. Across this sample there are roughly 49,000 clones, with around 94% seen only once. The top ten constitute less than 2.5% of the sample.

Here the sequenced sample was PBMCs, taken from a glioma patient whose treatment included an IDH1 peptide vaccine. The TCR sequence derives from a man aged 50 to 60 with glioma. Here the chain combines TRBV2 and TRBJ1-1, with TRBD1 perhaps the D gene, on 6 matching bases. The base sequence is TGTGCCAGCAAGGCGGGGGGCCACACTGAAGCTTTCTTT. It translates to CASKAGGHTEAFF.